The T cell receptor beta chain under discussion was sequenced for a study of T cell repertoires in cytomegalovirus infection. TCRdb re-analysed the reads in MiXCR, keeping a single row per CDR3 protein. The repertoire holds approximately 500,000 distinct CDR3 sequences, with around 27% as singletons. There are many counts of this clonotype. Sequencing was done on a sample of PBMCs. This receptor was taken from a human donor in good health (CMV status not recorded). Some clones in this sample may be carry-over from other donors' samples.

CDR3 residues: CASSVGQAGFNQPQHF. The CDR3 DNA reads TGTGCCAGCAGCGTAGGACAGGCAGGCTTTAATCAGCCCCAGCATTTT. V gene TRBV7-2 combines with J gene TRBJ1-5, with 7 bases that match TRBD1. In germline, CDR1 is SGHTA, CDR2 FQGNSA. CDR3 length equals 16 residues. The V segment lost 5 bases and the J segment 4 bases; nucleotides outside the gene matches: 11.